These T cell receptor beta chains were read from a single sample in a study of cytomegalovirus exposure and HLA in healthy donors. Method: immunoSEQ multiplex PCR; TCRdb's copy keeps in-frame clones and lacks some. The data hold about 110,000 clones, with over 75% observed a single time. The specimen was PBMCs. Receptors were obtained from a man aged 55 to 69 in good health and CMV-seronegative. CDR3s leave out the opening cysteine and the closing phenylalanine or tryptophan.

>TRBV30
AWSWTGQVLSGNTIY
>TRBV7-9
ASSLKGREFRYT
>TRBV6-5
ASSYQQGVYGYT
>TRBV5-1
ASSLGTGGNQPQH
>TRBV30
AWATRRGGETQY
>TRBV29-1
SVVGGPYEQY
>TRBV7-8
ASSSVNYGYT
>TRBV11-2
ASSPGGQGGETQY
>TRBV7-2
ASSTRRTLSGGFAETQY
>TRBV7-9
ASSWDRRPIEKLF
>TRBV5-1
ASSLFTGANEQF
>TRBV7-9
ASSISGGTRNTEAF
>TRBV10-1
ANHRDRDRRATEDTQY
>TRBV19
ASSLDRGHGELF
>TRBV4-2
ASSPERSNYGYT
>TRBV19
ASSLLAGSSYNEQF
>TRBV27
ASSRTQGFYGYT
>TRBV9
ASSRGGLAGASNTGELF
>TRBV28
ASSPSGVDSRTGEKLF
>TRBV19
ASKHRGGNYGYT
>TRBV10-1
ARLDRGFYEQY
>TRBV2
ASSETGAPNEKLF
>TRBV7-3
ASSLGLRGSNTGELF
>TRBV6-4
ASSDPPPATGSTDTQY
>TRBV11-3
ASSRGSGEDNEQF
>TRBV6-5
ASMGTGGNEQF
>TRBV10-3
AISGFAGAETQY
>TRBV15
ATSRDVKNEKLF
>TRBV6-6
ASTSGGNEKLF
>TRBV10-3
AISGQQNTEDF
>TRBV30
AWSDRDNQPQH
>TRBV13
ASSPRRTSGGVF
>TRBV6-4
ASSDRGTGELF
>TRBV11-1
ASAPREGGTT
>TRBV28
ASRRSGQGARGYT
>TRBV5-1
ASSAAGTTQETQY
>TRBV19
ASSGTGQETQY
>TRBV5-8
ASSLGQVLGNTIY
>TRBV7-2
ASSRGGNSYEQY
>TRBV23-1
ASSQSGGAKNIQY
>TRBV13
ASSLRVRGRQETQY
>TRBV29-1
SVLRTSGGDTQY
>TRBV9
ASSPGGGRYHTEAF
>TRBV5-1
ASSPHLQENTEAF
>TRBV7-2
ASSTTGGRGYEKLF
>TRBV29-1
SGADRGQETQY
>TRBV6-1
ASARDRENTGELF
>TRBV7-2
ARAGSGLMDTEAF
>TRBV2
ASSSGRTTGELF
>TRBV29-1
SVGGRQGTLSGYT